What follows are 23 T cell receptor beta chains derived from one specimen sequenced in a study of T cell responses to AZD1222 COVID-19 vaccine. Method: immunoSEQ multiplex PCR; TCRdb's copy keeps in-frame clones and lacks some. Of about 100,000 clones in the sample, around 90% were seen once. The sample consisted of peripheral blood, taken on day 0 of AZD1222 vaccination. These TCRs come from an adult in good health.

This chain uses TRBV29-1 with TRBJ2-5, with TRBD2 matching 15 bases. Germline assignment: CDR1 SQVTM and CDR2 ANQGSEA. The CDR3 length is 16 residues. The V segment lost 4 bases and the J segment 5 bases; nucleotides outside the gene matches: 8. The CDR3 DNA is TGCAGCGTTGGCGTTGGACTAGCGGGAGGGGGGGAGACCCAGTACTTC. Its translation: CSVGVGLAGGGETQYF.

The DNA of the CDR3 is TGTGCCAGCAGCGAGGGTTGGAGCAATCAGCCCCAGCATTTT. Translated: CASSEGWSNQPQHF. The chain has TRBV3-1 (or the pseudogene TRBV3-2) and TRBJ1-5; D unresolved. V shed 5 bases and J shed 1 base, with 9 bases lying between them. CDR1 LGHDT and CDR2 YNNKEL come from the germline V gene (reference sequence). CDR3 length: 14 amino acids.

This clone was found a few times. The rearrangement links TRBV28 to TRBJ1-1, with D tentatively TRBD1 (6 bases). With 2 bases removed from V and 1 base from J, the gap between germline ends came to 8 bases. Germline values: CDR1 MDHEN, CDR2 SYDVKM. This CDR3 has 14 amino acids. The chain's CDR3 is CASSLGQRNTEAFF. The CDR3 coding sequence is TGTGCCAGCAGTTTAGGACAGAGGAACACTGAAGCTTTCTTT.

The chain carries TRBV5-1 and TRBJ2-2; 12 positions agree with TRBD2. The length of the CDR3 is 15 residues. V gave up 5 bases and J gave up 6 bases; unmatched junction bases: 5. Germline loops: CDR1 SGHRS, CDR2 YFSETQ. The DNA for the CDR3 is TGCGCCAGCAGTCGGACTAGCGGGGCGGCCGGGGAGCTGTTTTTT. This encodes CASSRTSGAAGELFF.

The DNA for the CDR3 is TGTGCCAGCAGCGTAGGAGGGGCGAACACCGGGGAGCTGTTTTTT. Protein: CASSVGGANTGELFF. The gene calls are TRBV9 and TRBJ2-2; D is perhaps TRBD1 or TRBD2 (5 bases each). Germline V gene sequence: CDR1 SGDLS, CDR2 YYNGEE. V lost 0 bases and J lost 0, with 6 bases in between. CDR3 length: 15 residues. Filled out from reference TRBV9 and TRBJ2-2, the complete variable domain reads DSGVTQTPKHLITATGQRVTLRCSPRSGDLSVYWYQQSLDQGLQFLIQYYNGEERAKGNILERFSAQQFPDLHSELNLSSLELGDSALYFCASSVGGANTGELFFGEGSRLTVL.

The genes are TRBV29-1 and TRBJ2-1; no clear D. This CDR3 comprises 14 residues. V gave up 7 bases and J gave up 5 bases, with 18 bases separating them. Germline CDR1 reads SQVTM; CDR2 reads ANQGSEA. The chain's CDR3 is CSGRYGGAHNEQFF. CDR3 bases: TGCAGCGGGCGATATGGCGGAGCCCACAATGAGCAGTTCTTC.

The chain employs TRBV30 and TRBJ1-6; the D gene is possibly TRBD1 (5 bases). Germline CDR1 is GTSNPN and CDR2 is SVGIG (reference sequence). CDR3 size: 15 residues. Between the trimmed V and J ends, which lost 6 bases and 5 bases, there was a span of 17 bases. This CDR3 reads CACGRGVSNNSPLHF. CDR3 sequence (DNA): TGTGCCTGCGGCCGGGGGGTATCTAATAATTCACCCCTCCACTTT.

The J gene is TRBJ1-1, the V gene TRBV9; perhaps TRBD1 as D (6 bases). Germline-derived CDR1 and CDR2 are SGDLS and YYNGEE. V shed 7 bases and J shed 0 bases, with 19 bases lying between them. CDR3 length: 16 residues. CDR3 protein: CASGGMGAHMNTEAFF. CDR3 nucleotide sequence: TGTGCCAGCGGCGGGATGGGGGCTCACATGAACACTGAAGCTTTCTTT.

The CDR3 region is CASSQDLGAGGHYEQYF. Written as DNA, the CDR3 is TGTGCCAGCAGCCAAGATTTGGGGGCGGGAGGCCACTACGAGCAGTACTTC. The V and J genes are TRBV3-1 (or the pseudogene TRBV3-2) and TRBJ2-7; 8 bases align to TRBD2. J lost 3 bases, V lost 0 bases, and 10 bases had no gene match. Germline V CDR1 and CDR2: LGHDT, YNNKEL (reference sequence). CDR3 length: 17 residues.

The rearrangement joins TRBV30 to TRBJ2-5; D is possibly TRBD2 (6 bases). The germline V and J ends were trimmed by 0 bases and 7 bases, with 15 bases remaining between them. The germline gives CDR1 GTSNPN, CDR2 SVGIG (reference sequence). The CDR3 has 14 residues. The CDR3 nucleotides read TGTGCCTGGAGTGTAATCGGGAGTGGTGTGACCCAGTACTTC. It encodes CAWSVIGSGVTQYF.

V and J are TRBV19 and TRBJ2-1; 13 positions match TRBD2. The CDR3 length is 18 residues. With V trimmed by 5 bases and J by 2 bases, 9 bases remained unmatched. Per the germline V gene, CDR1 is LNHDA and CDR2 is SQIVND (reference sequence). The CDR3: CASSGRTSGSRPYNEQFF. The CDR3 nucleotides are TGTGCCAGTAGTGGCCGGACTAGCGGGAGTCGCCCCTACAATGAGCAGTTCTTC.

The rearrangement uses TRBV15 and TRBJ1-3; possible D gene TRBD1, 6 bases. CDR1 is LNHNV, CDR2 YYDKDF, per germline (reference sequence). V shed 3 bases and J shed 7 bases, with 16 bases lying between them. The length of the CDR3 is 15 residues. CDR3 region: CATSSGRGVRNTIYF. CDR3 bases: TGTGCCACCAGCAGTGGCAGGGGAGTAAGGAACACCATATATTTT.

The chain is built from TRBV3-1 (or the pseudogene TRBV3-2) and TRBJ2-1; 9 bases match TRBD2. Germline V CDR1 and CDR2: LGHDT, YNNKEL (reference sequence). With V trimmed by 3 bases and J by 5 bases, 2 bases remained unmatched. CDR3 length: 14 amino acids. Here the CDR3 DNA reads TGTGCCAGCAGCCAGCTAGCGGGAAACAATGAGCAGTTCTTC. Its translation: CASSQLAGNNEQFF.

The chain carries TRBV19 and TRBJ1-2, with a possible D match to TRBD1 (5 bases). The CDR3 covers 14 residues. Trimming removed 0 bases at V and 6 bases at J, with 11 bases between. Germline loops: CDR1 LNHDA, CDR2 SQIVND (reference sequence). The chain's CDR3 is CASSIDRVPNGYTF. The CDR3, as DNA: TGTGCCAGTAGTATAGACAGGGTCCCCAATGGCTACACCTTC.

This chain joins TRBV28 and TRBJ1-2; 9 nucleotides align to TRBD1. The CDR3 sequence is 12 residues long. After removal of 6 bases from V and 8 bases from J, the junction contained 4 bases not matched to a gene. The germline V gene has CDR1 MDHEN and CDR2 SYDVKM. The CDR3, as DNA: TGTGCCAGCAGAACAGGGGGCAAAGGCTACACCTTC. It encodes CASRTGGKGYTF.

The chain combines TRBV5-4 with TRBJ2-2, with 8 bases identical to TRBD1. The CDR3 loop spans 15 amino acids. Germline CDR1 is SGHNT and CDR2 is YYREEE (reference sequence). Trimming took 3 bases from V and 1 from J; bases not matched to a gene: 2. CDR3 nucleotides: TGTGCCAGCAGCTACGGACAGGGGAACACCGGGGAGCTGTTTTTT. Residues: CASSYGQGNTGELFF.

The chain has TRBV18 and TRBJ1-1, with D hard to call. Trimming took 4 bases from V and 8 from J, leaving 14 bases between them. CDR1 is KGHSH and CDR2 is LQKENI in the germline V gene. This CDR3 has 13 residues. The DNA for the CDR3 is TGTGCCAGCTCACTCGGAGTTACTAACGAAGCTTTCTTT. Its protein product is CASSLGVTNEAFF.

This sequence joins TRBV7-2 and TRBJ1-2; no clear D. In germline, CDR1 is SGHTA, CDR2 FQGNSA. Trimming pared 1 base from V and 4 bases from J, leaving 7 bases between. CDR3 length: 13 amino acids. In DNA form, the CDR3 reads TGTGCCAGCAGCTTAGGAGGTGTCTATGGCTACACCTTC. This gives the protein CASSLGGVYGYTF. The complete variable domain, with remaining parts taken from reference TRBV7-2 and TRBJ1-2, reads GAGVSQSPSNKVTEKGKDVELRCDPISGHTALYWYRQSLGQGLEFLIYFQGNSAPDKSGLPSDRFSAERTGGSVSTLTIQRTQQEDSAVYLCASSLGGVYGYTFGSGTRLTVV.

The gene calls are TRBV5-1 and TRBJ1-6; TRBD1 is a possible D gene (6 bases). This CDR3 region has 15 residues. In germline, CDR1 is SGHRS, CDR2 YFSETQ. Trimming pared 4 bases from V and 6 bases from J, leaving 14 bases between. CDR3 in DNA: TGCGCCAGCAGCAAGGAGGGGGGAAGTAATTCACCCCTCCACTTT. Its translation: CASSKEGGSNSPLHF.

The rearrangement joins TRBV14 to TRBJ2-7; possible D gene TRBD1, 6 bases. From germline, CDR1 is SGHDN and CDR2 FVKESK. Trimming pared 6 bases from V and 3 bases from J, leaving 12 bases between. This CDR3 has 13 residues. DNA of the CDR3: TGTGCCAGCAGGTTGGACAGCAACTACGAGCAGTACTTC. This sequence encodes CASRLDSNYEQYF.

The chain combines TRBV28 with TRBJ2-7; 7 bases are shared with TRBD1. Germline-derived CDR1 and CDR2 are MDHEN and SYDVKM. There are 16 residues in the CDR3. Unmatched junction bases numbered 7, after V lost 2 bases and J lost 0 bases. The CDR3 reads CASSLHQGVSSYEQYF. CDR3 sequence (DNA): TGTGCCAGCAGTTTACACCAGGGGGTCAGCTCCTACGAGCAGTACTTC. The full variable domain, in which reference TRBV28 and TRBJ2-7 provide the parts outside the CDR3, is DVKVTQSSRYLVKRTGEKVFLECVQDMDHENMFWYRQDPGLGLRLIYFSYDVKMKEKGDIPEGYSVSREKKERFSLILESASTNQTSMYLCASSLHQGVSSYEQYFGPGTRLTVT.

The chain joins TRBV3-1 (or the pseudogene TRBV3-2) to TRBJ2-5, with 8 bases matching TRBD1. J gave up 6 bases and V 2 bases, and 8 bases lay outside the gene matches. This CDR3 spans 15 amino acids. Germline loops: CDR1 LGHDT, CDR2 YNNKEL (reference sequence). CDR3 in DNA: TGTGCCAGCAGCCAAAGCCCCAGGGGGCCGAAGACCCAGTACTTC. Protein: CASSQSPRGPKTQYF.

CDR3: CASKQGASEQYF. CDR3 nucleotide sequence: TGTGCCAGCAAACAGGGGGCCTCCGAGCAGTACTTC. V gene TRBV28 combines with J gene TRBJ2-7; 9 positions match TRBD1. The V segment lost 7 bases and the J segment 6 bases; nucleotides outside the gene matches: 4. Germline values: CDR1 MDHEN, CDR2 SYDVKM. This CDR3 contains 12 residues.